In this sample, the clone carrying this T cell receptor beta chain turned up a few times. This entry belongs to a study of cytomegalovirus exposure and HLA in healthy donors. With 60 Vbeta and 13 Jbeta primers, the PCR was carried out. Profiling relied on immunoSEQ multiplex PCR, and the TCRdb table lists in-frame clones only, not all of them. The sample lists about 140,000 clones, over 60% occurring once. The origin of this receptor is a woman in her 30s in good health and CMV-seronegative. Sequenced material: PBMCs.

CDR3 DNA: TGCGCCAGCAGCCAAGAGCGAGGTAATTCACCCCTCCACTTT. Amino acid sequence: CASSQERGNSPLHF. The chain is built from TRBV4-3 and TRBJ1-6; no definite D call. Germline CDR1 reads LGHNA; CDR2 reads YSLEER. V was trimmed by 0 bases and J by 6 bases, leaving 6 bases between them. This CDR3 region has 14 residues.